This T cell receptor beta chain was observed in a study of T cells expressing NK-cell markers. Overall study context: Sorted CD3+CD56+NKG2C+, CD3+CD56+NKG2C- and CD3+CD56-NKG2C+ T-cell subsets were beta-chain profiled.

TCRdb processed the 5' RACE reads again and assigns one entry to each CDR3 protein, with no DNA. The table counts about 370,000 distinct CDR3 sequences; about 10% lies in the top ten. About this clonotype itself: Its target is unknown.

Germline V gene data show CDR1 as SGHKS and CDR2 as YYEKEE (reference sequence). This CDR3 contains 14 residues. Findings of the study overall: The CD3+CD56-NKG2C+ fraction was also led by these clonotypes in a few donors.

Sequencing was done on a sample of blood T cells: a sorted CD56 or NKG2C T cell subset, CD4+ or CD8+ T cells, or bulk PBMC T cells (not recorded which). The V gene is TRBV5-5, the J gene TRBJ2-7. This TCR came from a woman in her fifties or sixties in good health. CDR3 residues: CASSLEGKAYEQYF. The whole variable domain, remainder taken from reference TRBV5-5 and TRBJ2-7, is DAGVTQSPTHLIKTRGQQVTLRCSPISGHKSVSWYQQVLGQGPQFIFQYYEKEERGRGNFPDRFSARQFPNYSSELNVNALLLGDSALYLCASSLEGKAYEQYFGPGTRLTVT.